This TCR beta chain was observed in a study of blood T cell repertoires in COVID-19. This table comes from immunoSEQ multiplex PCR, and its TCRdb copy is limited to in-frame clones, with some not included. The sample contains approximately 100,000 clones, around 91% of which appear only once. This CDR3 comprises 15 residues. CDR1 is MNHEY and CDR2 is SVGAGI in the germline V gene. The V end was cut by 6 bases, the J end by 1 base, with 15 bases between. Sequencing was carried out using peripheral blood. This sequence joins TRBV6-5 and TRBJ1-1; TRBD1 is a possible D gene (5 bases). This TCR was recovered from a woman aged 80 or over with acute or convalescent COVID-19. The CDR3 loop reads CASSPEPQGNTEAFF. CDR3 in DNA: TGTGCCAGCAGCCCCGAGCCCCAGGGGAACACTGAAGCTTTCTTT.